This T cell receptor (beta chain) emerged from a study of molecular identifiers for immune sequencing clone quantification. Study outcomes and limitations: The study found clones above 20 RNA copies held over 98% of effector molecules and under 1% in naive cells. Jurkat TCR RNA from one cell was spiked into roughly 1 million naive cells, and it was reportedly detectable there.

In preparing bulk TCR libraries, previously described methods and listed TCR primers were used. TCRdb re-called the PCR reads with MiXCR, one entry per CDR3 protein. The sample lists about 100,000 distinct CDR3 sequences; under 40% were seen once. Comments on this clonotype: Its target is not known. This may arise from a read error, as a much more abundant clone is one base away.

In germline, CDR1 is MNHEY, CDR2 SVGAGI. The CDR3 is 14 amino acids. The sequence derives from a human donor in good health. Some libraries in this study had Jurkat cell RNA spiked in. Source material: naive CD8+ T cells from blood, with Jurkat cell RNA spiked in. This sample's subset: FACS-sorted CD8+CD4-CCR7+CD45RA+ naive T cells. The chain carries TRBV6-5 and TRBJ2-7; D could derive from TRBD1 or TRBD2 (5 bases each). The CDR3 here is CASKVGPSSYELYF. The CDR3 nucleotides are TGTGCCAGCAAAGTGGGACCAAGCTCCTACGAGCTGTACTTC.